This TCR beta chain was obtained from a study of cytomegalovirus exposure and HLA in healthy donors. In the PCR, 60 Vbeta and 13 Jbeta primers were used. TCRdb's copy holds only in-frame clones and misses some; the assay was immunoSEQ multiplex PCR. The table lists roughly 100,000 clones, roughly 85% of them singletons. Trimming removed 0 bases at V and 4 bases at J, with 15 bases between. Germline V lookup: CDR1 MNHNS, CDR2 SASEGT. The CDR3 length is 16 residues. Notes on the study in general: Excluded: some indistinguishable V segments such as TRBV6-2 and TRBV6-3. With high specificity and sensitivity, the classifier reportedly diagnosed cytomegalovirus status. Previous analysis showed most TCR beta V segments were productive about 90% or about 30% of the time.

A word on this clone: The antigen is not known.

What was sequenced was PBMCs. This chain joins TRBV6-1 and TRBJ2-5; weak D call: TRBD2 (6 bases). The sequence was collected from a man between 60 and 75 years old in good health and CMV-seropositive. Here the CDR3 reads CASSEAPPGDRETQYF. As DNA, the CDR3 is TGTGCCAGCAGTGAAGCCCCGCCGGGAGATCGAGAGACCCAGTACTTC.